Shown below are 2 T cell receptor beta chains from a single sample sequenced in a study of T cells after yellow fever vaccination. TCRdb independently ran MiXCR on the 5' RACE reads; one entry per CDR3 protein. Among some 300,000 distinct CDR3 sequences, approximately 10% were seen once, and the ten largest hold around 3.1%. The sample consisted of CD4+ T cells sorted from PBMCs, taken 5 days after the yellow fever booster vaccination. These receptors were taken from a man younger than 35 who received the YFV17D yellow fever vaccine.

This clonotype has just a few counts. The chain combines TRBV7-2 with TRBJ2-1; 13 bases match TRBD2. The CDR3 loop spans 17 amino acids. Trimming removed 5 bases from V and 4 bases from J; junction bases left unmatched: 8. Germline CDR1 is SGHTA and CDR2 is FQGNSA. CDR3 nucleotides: TGTGCCAGCAGCCGATTCCTGACTAGCGGGGGGTACAATGAGCAGTTCTTC. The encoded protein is CASSRFLTSGGYNEQFF. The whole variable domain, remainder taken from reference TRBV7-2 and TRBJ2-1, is GAGVSQSPSNKVTEKGKDVELRCDPISGHTALYWYRQSLGQGLEFLIYFQGNSAPDKSGLPSDRFSAERTGGSVSTLTIQRTQQEDSAVYLCASSRFLTSGGYNEQFFGPGTRLTVL.

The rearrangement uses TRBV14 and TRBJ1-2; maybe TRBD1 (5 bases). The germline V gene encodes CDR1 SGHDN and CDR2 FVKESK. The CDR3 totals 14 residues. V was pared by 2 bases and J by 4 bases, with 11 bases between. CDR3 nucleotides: TGTGCCAGCAGCCAAAATCGACAGAGCTATGGCTACACCTTC. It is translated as CASSQNRQSYGYTF. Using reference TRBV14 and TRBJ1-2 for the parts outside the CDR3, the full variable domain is EAGVTQFPSHSVIEKGQTVTLRCDPISGHDNLYWYRRVMGKEIKFLLHFVKESKQDESGMPNNRFLAERTGGTYSTLKVQPAELEDSGVYFCASSQNRQSYGYTFGSGTRLTVV.